This record concerns one T cell receptor beta chain sequence. Its antigen is currently unknown. The source of the sample is a study of T-cell memory formation after mild COVID-19. Overall study: TCR clusters were mostly donor specific.

Constant-segment primers and 5'RACE yielded cDNA libraries for TCR alpha and TCR beta, each carrying sample barcodes and UMIs. TCRdb re-called the 5' RACE reads through MiXCR, storing one row per CDR3 protein. The sample lists under 150,000 distinct CDR3 sequences; 16% were seen once. Study-level findings and limits: Clones that got smaller from day 15 to 85 had even CD4/CD8, while clones growing later tipped toward CD4+.

The germline V gene encodes CDR1 MNHNY and CDR2 SVGAGI (reference sequence). CDR3 length: 15 amino acids. Trimming removed 4 bases from V and 3 bases from J, with 15 bases in between. This TCR came from an adult woman who had mild COVID-19 (a few samples of this study predate the infection). Cell type and time point are not known. Sequenced: PBMCs or a T cell subset sorted from them (not recorded which). The rearrangement uses TRBV6-6 and TRBJ2-5; tentatively, D is TRBD1 (5 bases). CDR3 DNA: TGTGCCAGCAGTTCGCATATAACAGGAAAAGAGACCCAGTACTTC. It translates to CASSSHITGKETQYF.